This T cell receptor beta chain came from a study of breast tumors, draining lymph nodes, adjacent tissues. Points from the study as a whole: Data fit most tumor T cells coming from lymph node, expanding in tumor.

Breast cancer patients provided tissue from their axillary draining lymph nodes. As for this clonotype: The antigen is undetermined.

V lost 6 bases, J lost 1 base, and 8 bases stayed unmatched. The CDR3 has 18 amino acids. TCRdb passed the multiplex PCR reads through MiXCR, listing each CDR3 protein once. The table records fewer than 300,000 distinct CDR3 sequences, 32% of them present only once. This clonotype was obtained from a female donor with breast cancer. Some clones in this sample may be carry-over from other donors' samples. Sequenced material: axillary lymph node tissue. The chain uses TRBV12-3 or TRBV12-4 and TRBJ2-1, with 14 bases fitting TRBD2. The CDR3 nucleotides read TGTGCCAGCAGCTTCGGAGGACTAGCGGGAGGTTCCTACAATGAGCAGTTCTTC. Translation gives CASSFGGLAGGSYNEQFF.